These 30 T cell receptor beta chains were sequenced from one sample in a study of monozygotic twins with inflammatory bowel disease. TCRdb re-called the 5' RACE reads and gives one entry per CDR3 protein, without DNA. The table lists some 440,000 distinct CDR3 sequences. Sequenced: blood. Receptor source: a human donor with ulcerative colitis or Crohn's disease, or a healthy co-twin of an affected twin (not recorded which).

The chain couples TRBV25-1 to TRBJ2-7; no DNA is available, so the TRBD2 call from TCRdb remains unchecked. Germline CDR1 reads MGHDK; CDR2 reads SYGVNS. The CDR3 is 18 residues long. The CDR3 spells CASSPLGLAGGALSEQYF.

The V gene is TRBV11-2, the J gene TRBJ2-7; TCRdb designates TRBD2, a call that cannot be tested without DNA. CDR1 is SGHAT and CDR2 is FQNNGV in the germline V gene. The CDR3 contains 18 residues. The CDR3 loop is CASSFRTSGSRANYEQYF.

This sequence joins TRBV28 and TRBJ2-7; without DNA, the TCRdb call of TRBD1 cannot be checked. Germline CDR1 is MDHEN and CDR2 is SYDVKM. The CDR3 has 13 amino acids. CDR3 in amino acids: CASSYRGSREQYF.

The chain links TRBV20-1 to TRBJ2-1; TCRdb indicates TRBD2, and absent DNA this call remains unverified. The germline gives CDR1 DFQATT, CDR2 SNEGSKA (reference sequence). The CDR3 is 14 residues long. The CDR3 reads CSDRIAGGSNEQFF.

The chain links TRBV7-2 to TRBJ1-1. This CDR3 spans 13 amino acids. The germline V gene has CDR1 SGHTA and CDR2 FQGNSA. The CDR3 loop reads CASRPKMEGEAFF.

The rearrangement links TRBV7-2 to TRBJ2-7; TCRdb's assignment of TRBD2 cannot be checked, as there is no DNA. Looked up from germline, CDR1 is SGHTA and CDR2 is FQGNSA. This CDR3 is 17 amino acids long. The CDR3: CASSLAASGGTAYEQYF.

The chain recombines TRBV2 with TRBJ1-5. The germline V gene encodes CDR1 SNHLY and CDR2 FYNNEI. The CDR3 length is 11 residues. CDR3: CASSGWGTQHF.

CDR3 in amino acids: CASSLLGGENIQYF. The rearrangement links TRBV7-9 to TRBJ2-4; the TCRdb D gene call, TRBD1, has no DNA to confirm it. Germline V gives CDR1 SEHNR, CDR2 FQNEAQ (reference sequence). The CDR3 runs to 14 residues.

The chain carries TRBV6-2 or TRBV6-3 and TRBJ2-1; TCRdb returns TRBD2, unconfirmable since there is no DNA. The CDR3 has 17 residues. Germline V CDR1 and CDR2: MNHEY, SVGEGT. The CDR3 loop is CASTIAFLAGYYNEQFF.

This sequence joins TRBV4-1 and TRBJ2-7; absent DNA, TCRdb's TRBD1 call cannot be checked. The germline CDR1 and CDR2 sequences are MGHRA and YSYEKL. The CDR3 sequence is 14 residues long. The CDR3 protein is CASSPPGPTYEQYF.

V usage is TRBV7-9 and J usage is TRBJ2-5. This CDR3 is built from 15 residues. The germline gives CDR1 SEHNR, CDR2 FQNEAQ (reference sequence). CDR3 sequence reads: CASSLAGDGQETQYF.

This chain links TRBV30 with TRBJ2-1; TCRdb outputs TRBD1, but without DNA this stays unchecked. Germline V gene data show CDR1 as GTSNPN and CDR2 as SVGIG (reference sequence). The CDR3 runs to 13 residues. CDR3 sequence: CAYQGQVHNEQFF. Full variable domain (rest looked up from reference TRBV30 and TRBJ2-1): SQTIHQWPATLVQPVGSPLSLECTVEGTSNPNLYWYRQAAGRGLQLLFYSVGIGQISSEVPQNLSASRPQDRQFILSSKKLLLSDSGFYLCAYQGQVHNEQFFGPGTRLTVL.

This sequence joins TRBV6-2 or TRBV6-3 and TRBJ2-1. Per the germline V gene, CDR1 is MNHEY and CDR2 is SVGEGT. The CDR3 extends over 15 amino acids. This CDR3 is CASSFRVNSYNEQFF.

The J gene is TRBJ1-1, the V gene TRBV20-1. The CDR3 is made up of 13 amino acids. Germline CDR1 reads DFQATT; CDR2 reads SNEGSKA (reference sequence). The CDR3 region is CSALGGGNTEAFF.

The chain couples TRBV7-2 to TRBJ1-1. The germline V gene has CDR1 SGHTA and CDR2 FQGNSA. This CDR3 has 15 residues. The CDR3 region is CASSSMGLLNTEAFF.

This chain links TRBV29-1 with TRBJ1-2; the TCRdb D gene call, TRBD1, has no DNA to confirm it. CDR3 length equals 13 residues. Germline CDR1 is SQVTM and CDR2 is ANQGSEA. The CDR3 spells CSVEGPGSYGYTF. Together with reference TRBV29-1 and TRBJ1-2, the CDR3 gives the full variable domain: SAVISQKPSRDICQRGTSLTIQCQVDSQVTMMFWYRQQPGQSLTLIATANQGSEATYESGFVIDKFPISRPNLTFSTLTVSNMSPEDSSIYLCSVEGPGSYGYTFGSGTRLTVV.

V is TRBV7-2 and J is TRBJ1-1; TCRdb selects TRBD1, and the lack of DNA leaves this call unchecked. In germline, CDR1 is SGHTA, CDR2 FQGNSA. The CDR3 spans 14 residues. The CDR3 loop is CASSSVPMNTEAFF.

The rearrangement uses TRBV7-3 and TRBJ2-1; TCRdb designates TRBD2, a call that cannot be tested without DNA. This CDR3 is 14 amino acids long. The germline gives CDR1 SGHTA, CDR2 FQGTGA. The CDR3 here is CASSPGTSSNEQFF. Based on the CDR3 plus reference TRBV7-3 and TRBJ2-1, the full variable domain is GAGVSQTPSNKVTEKGKYVELRCDPISGHTALYWYRQSLGQGPEFLIYFQGTGAADDSGLPNDRFFAVRPEGSVSTLKIQRTERGDSAVYLCASSPGTSSNEQFFGPGTRLTVL.

The chain carries TRBV7-2 and TRBJ1-2; TCRdb's D call, TRBD1, is unchecked because there is no DNA. The CDR3 length is 14 residues. Germline CDR1 SGHTA, CDR2 FQGNSA. CDR3 amino acids: CASSLSPGHYGYTF.

The chain has TRBV7-2 and TRBJ2-7; TCRdb's assignment of TRBD2 cannot be checked, as there is no DNA. Germline V gene sequence: CDR1 SGHTA, CDR2 FQGNSA. The CDR3 has 16 residues. CDR3 sequence reads: CASSHPRGGVIHEQYF.

The V gene is TRBV5-5, the J gene TRBJ1-1; the D call of TRBD1 rests on TCRdb alone, since no DNA is present to check it. Germline assignment: CDR1 SGHKS and CDR2 YYEKEE (reference sequence). This CDR3 region has 15 residues. The CDR3 spells CASSLQTVSATKAFF.

This chain connects TRBV10-3 to TRBJ2-2; TCRdb outputs TRBD2, but without DNA this stays unchecked. This CDR3 region has 16 residues. Germline V gene lookup returns CDR1 ENHRY and CDR2 SYGVKD. The CDR3 reads CAISDWASGKTGELFF.

The chain employs TRBV20-1 and TRBJ2-5. Germline V gene data show CDR1 as DFQATT and CDR2 as SNEGSKA (reference sequence). The CDR3 has 13 residues. The CDR3 protein is CSASSLAEETQYF.

The rearrangement joins TRBV10-3 to TRBJ2-1; TCRdb reports TRBD2, a call that lacks DNA to check it against. Germline values: CDR1 ENHRY, CDR2 SYGVKD. CDR3 size: 14 residues. CDR3: CAISNSGRFDEQFF.

The chain uses TRBV6-5 and TRBJ2-1. This CDR3 region has 13 residues. Germline assignment: CDR1 MNHEY and CDR2 SVGAGI. CDR3 loop: CASSSAVYNEQFF.

The J gene is TRBJ2-1, the V gene TRBV27; the TRBD1 assignment by TCRdb is unverifiable without DNA. The germline gives CDR1 MNHEY, CDR2 SMNVEV (reference sequence). The CDR3 is 17 residues long. This CDR3 reads CASRPVGEGQGRHEQFF.

The chain has TRBV5-4 and TRBJ2-3; TCRdb outputs TRBD2, but without DNA this stays unchecked. This CDR3 comprises 16 residues. Germline CDR1 reads SGHNT; CDR2 reads YYREEE (reference sequence). The CDR3 region is CASSTGLLLSTDTQYF.

The rearrangement uses TRBV12-3 or TRBV12-4 and TRBJ2-1; as DNA is missing, the TRBD2 call by TCRdb cannot be tested. CDR3 length equals 13 residues. The CDR3 reads CASSLPSGGESFF.

J is TRBJ2-3 and V is TRBV4-1; absent DNA, TCRdb's TRBD1 call cannot be checked. This CDR3 comprises 13 residues. CDR1 and CDR2 from the germline V gene are MGHRA and YSYEKL. Here the CDR3 reads CASSQPVQGTQYF.

The chain joins TRBV7-8 to TRBJ2-5; TCRdb returns TRBD1, unconfirmable since there is no DNA. Germline CDR1 reads SGHVS; CDR2 reads FQNEAQ. The CDR3 has 15 amino acids. The CDR3 protein is CASSPLAASQETQYF.